The T cell receptor beta chain under discussion was sequenced for a study of spatial heterogeneity in lung cancer. TCR cDNA molecules were tagged individually, and each one carried a unique molecular identifier. TCRdb ran MiXCR on the 5' RACE reads and lists one entry per CDR3 protein. This repertoire shows 20,000 to 25,000 distinct CDR3 sequences, 5.5% to 8.5% found once; its top ten account for about 13%. Germline values: CDR1 SQVTM, CDR2 ANQGSEA. V dropped 3 bases and J dropped 3 bases, with 9 bases sitting between them. The CDR3 sequence is 13 residues long. Time point meaning: sample taken at primary tumor resection. Unsorted whole RNA samples from tumor, nontumor lung or frozen PBMC were sequenced. The donors, around 71 patients with untreated early-stage non-small cell lung cancer, provided the samples. This clonotype was detected many times. Its antigen is not known. Study-level findings and limits: The study found ubiquitous expanded tumor TCRs in blood more at resection than follow-up.

This sequence originates from a male donor with early-stage non-small cell lung cancer. J is TRBJ2-1 and V is TRBV29-1; D not resolved. Material: PBMCs, obtained at surgery. The CDR3 sequence: CSVDLRDYNEQFF. The CDR3 coding sequence is TGCAGCGTTGATCTCAGAGACTACAATGAGCAGTTCTTC.